What follows are 11 T cell receptor beta chains derived from one specimen sequenced in a study of T-cell reconstitution after alpha-beta-depleted transplantation in children. Unique molecular identifiers were used in preparing the TCRbeta library. Using its own MiXCR run on the PCR reads, TCRdb lists one record per CDR3 protein. Of about 980,000 distinct CDR3 sequences in the sample, less than 30% were seen once. The source material was PBMCs, mostly from graft donor cells, sampled 360 days after TCRalphabeta/CD19-depleted stem cell transplant. The receptors stem from a boy under two years old who had a stem cell transplant for SCID, so the T cells may come from the graft donor.

The rearrangement joins TRBV7-2 to TRBJ2-3, with 12 nucleotides matching TRBD2. Trimming at V came to 7 bases and at J to 4 bases, leaving 12 bases not matched to a gene. The CDR3 is 17 amino acids. The germline gives CDR1 SGHTA, CDR2 FQGNSA. The CDR3, as DNA: TGTGCCAGCACCGTGGGGCTAGCGGGGGGGCAGGCAGATACGCAGTATTTT. This encodes CASTVGLAGGQADTQYF.

This chain joins TRBV11-2 and TRBJ2-5, with 9 bases lining up with TRBD2. This CDR3 has 15 residues. Germline V gene data show CDR1 as SGHAT and CDR2 as FQNNGV. Trimming cost V 4 bases and J 5 bases; bases outside gene matches: 8. CDR3 sequence (DNA): TGTGCCAGCAGCTACTTTAGCGGGGGCAGGGAGACCCAGTACTTC. It yields the protein CASSYFSGGRETQYF.

V and J are TRBV12-3 or TRBV12-4 and TRBJ1-1, with D maybe TRBD1 (6 bases). The length of the CDR3 is 15 residues. Trimming pared 3 bases from V and 1 base from J, leaving 12 bases between. CDR3 sequence (DNA): TGTGCCAGCAGTTTCGTGACACAGGGGAACACTGAAGCTTTCTTT. Translating it yields CASSFVTQGNTEAFF.

The chain uses TRBV7-2 and TRBJ1-4; 10 bases fit TRBD1. The germline gives CDR1 SGHTA, CDR2 FQGNSA. Trimming took 5 bases from V and 11 from J; bases not matched to a gene: 8. CDR3 length equals 14 residues. The DNA for the CDR3 is TGTGCCAGCAGCGGGGGACAGGGGCTGGCGAAACTGTTTTTT. Translated: CASSGGQGLAKLFF.

This clonotype was observed a few times. This chain joins TRBV4-1 and TRBJ2-7; D uncertain. Trimming stripped 4 bases from V and 2 bases from J, with 15 bases between. Looked up from germline, CDR1 is MGHRA and CDR2 is YSYEKL. The CDR3 covers 15 residues. The CDR3 DNA sequence: TGCGCCAGCAGCCCGGCTGCACGGATGCCCTACGAGCAGTACTTC. It translates to CASSPAARMPYEQYF.

The chain couples TRBV2 to TRBJ2-3; D is tentatively TRBD1 or TRBD2 (5 bases each). The germline V gene has CDR1 SNHLY and CDR2 FYNNEI. The CDR3 contains 15 residues. V was clipped by 6 bases and J by 3 bases, with 16 bases between them. The CDR3 is CASRGLTRGTDTQYF. The CDR3 DNA reads as TGTGCCAGCAGGGGGCTTACTAGGGGAACAGATACGCAGTATTTT.

The chain employs TRBV6-1 and TRBJ2-2; D may be TRBD1 (5 bases). The germline CDR1 and CDR2 sequences are MNHNS and SASEGT. CDR3 length equals 13 residues. V shed 8 bases and J shed 1 base, with 8 bases lying between them. The CDR3 region is CASCQGNTGELFF. The CDR3 DNA follows: TGTGCCAGCTGCCAGGGGAACACCGGGGAGCTGTTTTTT.

The chain employs TRBV11-2 and TRBJ2-1; no definite D call. Germline V gene data show CDR1 as SGHAT and CDR2 as FQNNGV. V lost 4 bases to trimming and J lost 1 base, with 17 bases between them. The CDR3 extends over 17 amino acids. DNA for the CDR3: TGTGCCAGCAGCTCAATCGATCGCTTTACTTCCTACAATGAGCAGTTCTTC. This translates into CASSSIDRFTSYNEQFF.

In nucleotides, the CDR3 is TGCAGTGCTAGTCCCTCGGCGTATTGGGAGCAGTACTTC. It translates to CSASPSAYWEQYF. The rearrangement joins TRBV20-1 to TRBJ2-7; D gene ambiguous. The CDR3 has 13 amino acids. Germline V gene sequence: CDR1 DFQATT, CDR2 SNEGSKA (reference sequence). V was trimmed by 3 bases and J by 7 bases, leaving 16 bases between them.

This rearrangement joins TRBV4-1 to TRBJ2-3; 8 bases fit TRBD1. Trimming removed 1 base from V and 2 bases from J; junction bases left unmatched: 2. This CDR3 contains 15 residues. Germline CDR1 and CDR2: MGHRA and YSYEKL. The CDR3 nucleotides are TGCGCCAGCAGCCAAGGACAGGGGCCCACAGATACGCAGTATTTT. As protein: CASSQGQGPTDTQYF.

This clonotype was picked up many times. The CDR3 bases are TGCAGCGTTGGCCCTGAAGCTTTCTTT. Protein product: CSVGPEAFF. The chain recombines TRBV29-1 with TRBJ1-1; D gene uncertain. This CDR3 has 9 amino acids. Per germline, CDR1 SQVTM and CDR2 ANQGSEA. V lost 4 bases, J lost 6 bases, and 3 bases lay in between.